Below, one TCR beta chain is given with its context. These data belong to a study of blood T cell repertoires in COVID-19. CDR1 and CDR2 from the germline V gene are KGHDR and SFDVKD. V shed 4 bases and J shed 8 bases, with 10 bases lying between them. The CDR3 is 12 residues long. Here immunoSEQ multiplex PCR was the method, and the copy in TCRdb shows in-frame clones only, minus some. Among some 150,000 clones listed, 75% to 90% were seen once. This chain connects TRBV24-1 to TRBJ1-1, with D possibly TRBD1 on 6 matching bases. The source material was peripheral blood. The sequence was obtained from a man in his 60s with acute or convalescent COVID-19. CDR3 nucleotide sequence: TGTGCCACCAGTGACCAGGACAGAGAAGCTTTCTTT. Encoded protein: CATSDQDREAFF.